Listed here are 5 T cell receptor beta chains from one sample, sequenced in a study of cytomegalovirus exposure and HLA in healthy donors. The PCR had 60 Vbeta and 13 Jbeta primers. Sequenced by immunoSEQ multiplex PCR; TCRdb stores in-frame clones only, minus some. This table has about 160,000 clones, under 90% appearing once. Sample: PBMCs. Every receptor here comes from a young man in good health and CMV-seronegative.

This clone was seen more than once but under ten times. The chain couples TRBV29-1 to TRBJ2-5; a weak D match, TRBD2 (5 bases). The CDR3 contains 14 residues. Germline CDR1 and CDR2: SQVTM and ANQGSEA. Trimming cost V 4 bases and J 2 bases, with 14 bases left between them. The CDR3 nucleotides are TGCAGCGTTGTAAGGCTAGCTTATCAAGAGACCCAGTACTTC. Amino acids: CSVVRLAYQETQYF. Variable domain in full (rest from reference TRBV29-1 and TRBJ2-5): SAVISQKPSRDICQRGTSLTIQCQVDSQVTMMFWYRQQPGQSLTLIATANQGSEATYESGFVIDKFPISRPNLTFSTLTVSNMSPEDSSIYLCSVVRLAYQETQYFGPGTRLLVL.

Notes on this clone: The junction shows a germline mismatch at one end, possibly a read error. The DNA of the CDR3 is TGTGCCAGCGCCTTCCGACGAAGCTCTAACTATGGCTCCACCTTC. Translation gives CASAFRRSSNYGSTF. The chain couples TRBV7-8 to TRBJ1-2; no reliable D call. The germline CDR1 and CDR2 sequences are SGHVS and FQNEAQ. The CDR3 is 15 residues long. The entire variable domain, with the rest obtained from reference TRBV7-8 and TRBJ1-2, is as follows: GAGVSQSPRYKVAKRGQDVALRCDPISGHVSLFWYQQALGQGPEFLTYFQNEAQLDKSGLPSDRFFAERPEGSVSTLKIQRTQQEDSAVYLCASAFRRSSNYGSTFGSGTRLTVV.

The CDR3 loop reads CASGDRGLSTGELFF. The DNA of the CDR3 is TGCGCCAGCGGAGACAGGGGGCTCAGCACCGGGGAGCTGTTTTTT. The chain uses TRBV23-1 and TRBJ2-2, with 10 positions matching TRBD1. TRBV23-1 is designated an ORF whose function remains uncertain. The CDR3 totals 15 residues. Losses at the gene ends were 8 bases for V and 4 bases for J; bases not matched to a gene: 7.

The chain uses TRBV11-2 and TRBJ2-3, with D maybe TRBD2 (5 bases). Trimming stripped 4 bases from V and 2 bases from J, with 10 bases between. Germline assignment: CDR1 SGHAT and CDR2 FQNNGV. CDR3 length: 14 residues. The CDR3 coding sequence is TGTGCCAGCAGCTATTCAGCGGTCACAGATACGCAGTATTTT. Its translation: CASSYSAVTDTQYF.

CDR3: CASSLTEEDGYTF. In nucleotides, the CDR3 is TGTGCCAGCAGCTTGACGGAGGAAGATGGCTACACCTTC. The rearrangement uses TRBV5-4 and TRBJ1-2, with D uncertain. Germline V gene lookup returns CDR1 SGHNT and CDR2 YYREEE (reference sequence). The CDR3 is made up of 13 amino acids. V lost 1 base, J lost 6 bases, and 10 bases lay in between.